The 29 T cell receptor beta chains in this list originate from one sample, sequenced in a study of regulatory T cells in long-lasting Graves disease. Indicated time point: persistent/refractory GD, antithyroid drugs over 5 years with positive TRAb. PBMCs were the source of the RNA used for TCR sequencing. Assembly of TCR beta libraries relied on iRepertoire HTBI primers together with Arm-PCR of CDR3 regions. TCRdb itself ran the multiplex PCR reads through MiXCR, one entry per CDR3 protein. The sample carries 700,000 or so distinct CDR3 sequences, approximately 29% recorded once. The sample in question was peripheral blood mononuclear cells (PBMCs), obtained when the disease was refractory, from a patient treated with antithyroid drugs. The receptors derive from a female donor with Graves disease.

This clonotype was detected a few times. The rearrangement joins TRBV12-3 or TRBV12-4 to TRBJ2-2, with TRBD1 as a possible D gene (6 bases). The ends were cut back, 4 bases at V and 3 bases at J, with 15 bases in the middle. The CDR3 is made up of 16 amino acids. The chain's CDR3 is CASSSDPTGYTGELFF. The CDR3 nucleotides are TGTGCCAGCAGTTCCGACCCGACAGGATACACCGGGGAGCTGTTTTTT.

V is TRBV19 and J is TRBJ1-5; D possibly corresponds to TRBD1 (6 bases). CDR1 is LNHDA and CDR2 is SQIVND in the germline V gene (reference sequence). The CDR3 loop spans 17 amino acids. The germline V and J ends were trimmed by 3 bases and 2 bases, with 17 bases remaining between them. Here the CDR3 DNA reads TGTGCCAGTAGTATTCAGGGGACGGTCTCCGGCAATCAGCCCCAGCATTTT. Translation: CASSIQGTVSGNQPQHF.

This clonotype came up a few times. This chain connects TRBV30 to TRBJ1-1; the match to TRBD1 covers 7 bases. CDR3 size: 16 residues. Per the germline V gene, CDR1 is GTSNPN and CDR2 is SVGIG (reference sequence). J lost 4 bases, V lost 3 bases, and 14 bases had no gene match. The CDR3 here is CAWSQPTGAGGTEAFF. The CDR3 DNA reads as TGTGCCTGGAGCCAACCAACTGGGGCAGGGGGCACTGAAGCTTTCTTT.

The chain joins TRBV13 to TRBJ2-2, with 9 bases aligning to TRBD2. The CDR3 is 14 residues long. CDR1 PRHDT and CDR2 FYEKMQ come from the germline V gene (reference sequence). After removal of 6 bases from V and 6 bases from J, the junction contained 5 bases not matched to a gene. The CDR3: CASRLAGFPGELFF. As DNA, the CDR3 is TGTGCCAGCAGGCTAGCGGGATTCCCCGGGGAGCTGTTTTTT.

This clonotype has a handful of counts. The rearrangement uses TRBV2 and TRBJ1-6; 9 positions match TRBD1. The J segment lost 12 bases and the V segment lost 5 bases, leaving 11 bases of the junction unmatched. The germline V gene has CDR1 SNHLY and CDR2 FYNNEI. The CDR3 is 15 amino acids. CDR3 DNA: TGTGCCAGCAGTATTTACCCGGGACAGGGAGGACCCCTCCACTTT. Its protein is CASSIYPGQGGPLHF. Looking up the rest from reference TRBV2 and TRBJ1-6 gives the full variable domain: EPEVTQTPSHQVTQMGQEVILRCVPISNHLYFYWYRQILGQKVEFLVSFYNNEISEKSEIFDDQFSVERPDGSNFTLKIRSTKLEDSAMYFCASSIYPGQGGPLHFGNGTRLTVT.

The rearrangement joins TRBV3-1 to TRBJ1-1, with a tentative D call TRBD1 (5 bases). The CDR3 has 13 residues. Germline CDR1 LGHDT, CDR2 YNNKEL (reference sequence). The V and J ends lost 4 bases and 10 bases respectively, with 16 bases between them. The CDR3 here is CASSPKTRRGAFF. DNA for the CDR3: TGTGCCAGCAGCCCCAAGACGAGAAGGGGAGCTTTCTTT. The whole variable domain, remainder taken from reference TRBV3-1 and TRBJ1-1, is DTAVSQTPKYLVTQMGNDKSIKCEQNLGHDTMYWYKQDSKKFLKIMFSYNNKELIINETVPNRFSPKSPDKAHLNLHINSLELGDSAVYFCASSPKTRRGAFFGQGTRLTVV.

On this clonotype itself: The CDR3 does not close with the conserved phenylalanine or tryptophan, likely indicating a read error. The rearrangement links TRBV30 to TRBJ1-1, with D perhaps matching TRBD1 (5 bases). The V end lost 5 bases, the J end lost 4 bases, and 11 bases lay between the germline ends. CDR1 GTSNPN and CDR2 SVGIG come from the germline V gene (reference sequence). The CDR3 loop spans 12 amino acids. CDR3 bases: TGTGCCTGGGGGACCAGAAGCACTGAAGCTTTCCTT. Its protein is CAWGTRSTEAFL.

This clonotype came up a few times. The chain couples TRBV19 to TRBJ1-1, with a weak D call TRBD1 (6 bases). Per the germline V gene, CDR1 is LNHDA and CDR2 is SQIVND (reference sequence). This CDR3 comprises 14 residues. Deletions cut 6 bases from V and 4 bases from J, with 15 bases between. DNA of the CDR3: TGTGCCAGTAGGACGTCACAGGGAGGCACTGAAGCTTTCTTT. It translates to CASRTSQGGTEAFF.

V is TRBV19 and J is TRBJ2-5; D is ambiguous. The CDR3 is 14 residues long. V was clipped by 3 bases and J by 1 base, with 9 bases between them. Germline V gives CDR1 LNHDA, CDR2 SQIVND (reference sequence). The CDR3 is CASSILGFQETQYF. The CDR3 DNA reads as TGTGCCAGTAGTATTTTGGGTTTCCAAGAGACCCAGTACTTC.

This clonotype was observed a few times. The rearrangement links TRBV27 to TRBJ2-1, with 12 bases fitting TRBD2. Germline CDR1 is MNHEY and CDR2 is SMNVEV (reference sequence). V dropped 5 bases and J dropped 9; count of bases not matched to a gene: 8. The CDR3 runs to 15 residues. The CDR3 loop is CASSPQTSGRAEQFF. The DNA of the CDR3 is TGTGCCAGCAGTCCCCAGACTAGCGGGAGAGCTGAGCAGTTCTTC.

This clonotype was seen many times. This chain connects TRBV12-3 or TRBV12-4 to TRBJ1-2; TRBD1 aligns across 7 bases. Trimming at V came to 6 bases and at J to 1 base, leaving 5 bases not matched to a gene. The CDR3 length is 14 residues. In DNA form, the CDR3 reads TGTGCCAGCAGCTTGCGGGACAGTAACTATGGCTACACCTTC. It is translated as CASSLRDSNYGYTF.

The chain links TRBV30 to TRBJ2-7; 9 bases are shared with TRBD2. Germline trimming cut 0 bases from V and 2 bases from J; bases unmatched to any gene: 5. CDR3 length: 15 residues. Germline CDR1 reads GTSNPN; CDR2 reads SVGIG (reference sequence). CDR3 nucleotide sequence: TGTGCCTGGAGTGTTTCTGGCGGGAGGGCCTACGAGCAGTACTTC. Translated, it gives CAWSVSGGRAYEQYF.

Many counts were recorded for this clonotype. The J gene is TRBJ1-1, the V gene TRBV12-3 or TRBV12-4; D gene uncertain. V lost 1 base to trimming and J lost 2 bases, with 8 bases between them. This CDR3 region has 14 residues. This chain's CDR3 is CASSLDVVNTEAFF. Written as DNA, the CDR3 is TGTGCCAGCAGTTTAGATGTGGTCAACACTGAAGCTTTCTTT.

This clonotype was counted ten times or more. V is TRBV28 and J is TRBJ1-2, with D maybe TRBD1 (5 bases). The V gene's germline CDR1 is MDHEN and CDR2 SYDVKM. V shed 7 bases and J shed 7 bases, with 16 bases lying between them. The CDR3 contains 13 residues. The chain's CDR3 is CASTISGRGGYTF. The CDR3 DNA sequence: TGTGCCAGCACCATCTCCGGGAGGGGTGGCTACACCTTC.

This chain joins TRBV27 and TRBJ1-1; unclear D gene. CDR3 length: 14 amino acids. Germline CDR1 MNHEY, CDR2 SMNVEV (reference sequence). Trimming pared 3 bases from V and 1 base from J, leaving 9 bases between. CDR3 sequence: CASSFFSGNTEAFF. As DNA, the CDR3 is TGTGCCAGCAGTTTCTTTTCGGGGAACACTGAAGCTTTCTTT.

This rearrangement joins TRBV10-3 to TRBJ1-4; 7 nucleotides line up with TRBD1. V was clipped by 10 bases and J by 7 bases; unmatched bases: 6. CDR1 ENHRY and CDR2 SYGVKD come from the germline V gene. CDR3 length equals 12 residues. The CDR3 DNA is TGTGCCACCCGGACAGGATCTGAAAAACTGTTTTTT. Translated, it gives CATRTGSEKLFF.

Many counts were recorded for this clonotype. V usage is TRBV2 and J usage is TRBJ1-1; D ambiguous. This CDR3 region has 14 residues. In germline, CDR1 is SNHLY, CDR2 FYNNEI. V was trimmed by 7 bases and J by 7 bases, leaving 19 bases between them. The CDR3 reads CASKFGQYTVEAFF. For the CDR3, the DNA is TGTGCCAGCAAATTCGGGCAGTATACTGTTGAAGCTTTCTTT.

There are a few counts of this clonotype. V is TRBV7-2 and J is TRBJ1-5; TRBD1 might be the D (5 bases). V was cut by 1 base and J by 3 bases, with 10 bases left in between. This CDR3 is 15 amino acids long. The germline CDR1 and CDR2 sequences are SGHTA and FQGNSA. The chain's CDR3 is CASSLDRQSNQPQHF. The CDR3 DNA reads TGTGCCAGCAGCTTAGACCGACAGTCCAATCAGCCCCAGCATTTT. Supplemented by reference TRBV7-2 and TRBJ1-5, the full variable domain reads GAGVSQSPSNKVTEKGKDVELRCDPISGHTALYWYRQSLGQGLEFLIYFQGNSAPDKSGLPSDRFSAERTGGSVSTLTIQRTQQEDSAVYLCASSLDRQSNQPQHFGDGTRLSIL.

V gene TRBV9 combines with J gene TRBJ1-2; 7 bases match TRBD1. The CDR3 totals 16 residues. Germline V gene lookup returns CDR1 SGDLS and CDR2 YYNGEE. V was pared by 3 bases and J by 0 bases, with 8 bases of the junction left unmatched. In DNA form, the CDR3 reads TGTGCCAGCAGCGCCCTCCGGGACAGCCCTAACTATGGCTACACCTTC. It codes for CASSALRDSPNYGYTF.

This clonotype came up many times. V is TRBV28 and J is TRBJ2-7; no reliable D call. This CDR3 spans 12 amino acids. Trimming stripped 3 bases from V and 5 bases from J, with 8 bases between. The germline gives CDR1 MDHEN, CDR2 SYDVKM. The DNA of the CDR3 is TGTGCCAGCAGTTTCGAGTGGCACGAGCAGTACTTC. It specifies CASSFEWHEQYF.

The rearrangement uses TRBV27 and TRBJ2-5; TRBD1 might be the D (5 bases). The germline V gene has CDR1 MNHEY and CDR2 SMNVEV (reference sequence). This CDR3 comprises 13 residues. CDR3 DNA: TGTGTCACCAGTCATTCAGGGCAAGAGACCCAGTACTTC. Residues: CVTSHSGQETQYF.

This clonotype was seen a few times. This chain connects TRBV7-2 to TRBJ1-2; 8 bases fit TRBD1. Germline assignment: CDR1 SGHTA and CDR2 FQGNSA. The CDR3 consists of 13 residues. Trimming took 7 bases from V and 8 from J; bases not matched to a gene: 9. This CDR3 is CASNAPGQVGYTF. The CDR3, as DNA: TGTGCCAGCAACGCCCCGGGACAGGTGGGCTACACCTTC.

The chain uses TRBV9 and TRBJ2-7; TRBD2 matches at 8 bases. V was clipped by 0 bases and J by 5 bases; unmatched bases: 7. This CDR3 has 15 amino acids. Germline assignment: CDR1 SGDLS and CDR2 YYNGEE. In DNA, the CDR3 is TGTGCCAGCAGCGTAGGAGCGGGAGAATTCCACGAGCAGTACTTC. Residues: CASSVGAGEFHEQYF.

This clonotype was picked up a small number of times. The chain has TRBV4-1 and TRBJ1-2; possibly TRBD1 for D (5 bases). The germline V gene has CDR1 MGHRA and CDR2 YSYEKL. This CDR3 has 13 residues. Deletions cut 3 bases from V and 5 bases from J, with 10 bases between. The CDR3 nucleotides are TGCGCCAGCAGCCAGGAAGGACAATATGGCTACACCTTC. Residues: CASSQEGQYGYTF.

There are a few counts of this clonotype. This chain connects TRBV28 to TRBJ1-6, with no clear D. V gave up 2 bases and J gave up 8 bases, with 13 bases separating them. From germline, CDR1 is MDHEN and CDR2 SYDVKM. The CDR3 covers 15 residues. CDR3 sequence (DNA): TGTGCCAGCAGTTTAGTCTCAACGGAGCATTCACCCCTCCACTTT. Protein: CASSLVSTEHSPLHF.

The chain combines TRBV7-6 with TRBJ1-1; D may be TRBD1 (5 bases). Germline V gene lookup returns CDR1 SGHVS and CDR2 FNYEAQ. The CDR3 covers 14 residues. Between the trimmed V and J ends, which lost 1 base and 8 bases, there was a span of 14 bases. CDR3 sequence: CASSLGLDRSEAFF. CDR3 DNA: TGTGCCAGCAGCTTAGGCCTCGACAGAAGCGAAGCTTTCTTT.

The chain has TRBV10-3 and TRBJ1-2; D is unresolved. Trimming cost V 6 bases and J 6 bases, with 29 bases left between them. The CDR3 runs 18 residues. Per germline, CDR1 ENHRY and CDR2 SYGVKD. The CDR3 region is CAIRARNSVGIGVNGYTF. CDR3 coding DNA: TGTGCCATCAGGGCAAGAAACAGTGTTGGAATTGGGGTCAATGGCTACACCTTC.

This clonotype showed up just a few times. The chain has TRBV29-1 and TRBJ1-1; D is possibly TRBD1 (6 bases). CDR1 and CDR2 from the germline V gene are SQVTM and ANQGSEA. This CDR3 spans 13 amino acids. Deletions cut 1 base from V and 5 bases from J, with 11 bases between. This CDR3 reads CSVEVRQGTEAFF. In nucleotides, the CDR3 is TGCAGCGTTGAAGTCCGGCAGGGGACTGAAGCTTTCTTT.

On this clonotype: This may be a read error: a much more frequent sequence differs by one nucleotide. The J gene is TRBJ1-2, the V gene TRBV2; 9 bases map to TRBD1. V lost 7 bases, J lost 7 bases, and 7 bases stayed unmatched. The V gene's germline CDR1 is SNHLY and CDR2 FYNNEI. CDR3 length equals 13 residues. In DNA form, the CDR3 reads TGTGCCAGCACCCCGAGACAGGGGGTTGGCTACACCTTC. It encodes CASTPRQGVGYTF.